This TCR beta chain comes out of a study of T cell changes during pregnancy in multiple sclerosis (dated by TCRdb to about 2019). With regard to the full study: The study examined how the T cell repertoire changed over the course of pregnancy in women with multiple sclerosis.

Library creation used the immunoSEQ multiplex PCR assay. Sourced from immuneACCESS, this table was stored by TCRdb with only in-frame sequences that have V and J called. A share of the clones is absent; for the studies checked, an unresolved V gene accounts for under half, and the remainder has no known explanation. The sample records roughly 38,000 clones, around 93% of which are singletons. 26% of the sample is in the top ten clones. Concerning this clone: Its recognized antigen is unknown. No base quality information exists; no much larger clone differs at one position.

From a lookup of the germline V gene, CDR1 and CDR2 are SQVTM and ANQGSEA. The CDR3 sequence holds 13 residues, the cysteine and phenylalanine included. The DNA shown is the 39-base CDR3, in frame from base 1. Germline trimming amounts to 7 bases on V and 6 bases on J, with 8 as the count of junction bases outside the gene matches. The specimen comprised CD8+ T cells from peripheral blood mononuclear cells, sampled before pregnancy. This TCR was sampled from a female donor with multiple sclerosis, enrolled in a pregnancy study. The sequence joins TRBV29-1 to TRBJ1-2; 10 nucleotides in the junction match TRBD1. The base sequence is TGCAGCGCCTGGACAGGGGGAGGCCATGGCTACACCTTC. This gives the protein CSAWTGGGHGYTF.